This T cell receptor beta chain is drawn from a study of T cell repertoires in cytomegalovirus infection. Study-wide context: Indications of both CMV infection and matching HLA type were provided by public TCR beta signatures. The study's findings and limits: Dominating the ex vivo response were HLA-C-restricted CMV-specific TCR beta clonotypes.

This clonotype was found a few times. Its antigen is unidentified. Trimming removed 0 bases from V and 1 base from J, with 6 bases in between. CDR1 is MNHEY, CDR2 SMNVEV, per germline (reference sequence). The CDR3 spans 14 residues. TCRdb re-analysed the reads in MiXCR, keeping a single row per CDR3 protein. Among 700,000 to 950,000 distinct CDR3 sequences listed, approximately 32% were seen once. This specimen was cultured CD8+ T cells from PBMCs, taken from culture after CMV antigen stimulation. The chain is built from TRBV27 and TRBJ1-1; D not resolved. The receptor was derived from a human donor in good health (CMV status not recorded). Some clones in this sample may be carry-over from other donors' samples. For the CDR3, the DNA is TGTGCCAGCAGTTTATCGGTGGAGAACACTGAAGCTTTCTTT. It translates to CASSLSVENTEAFF.